A single sample is the source of the 2 T cell receptor beta chains below, sequenced in a study of T cell responses to AZD1222 COVID-19 vaccine (dated by TCRdb to the early 2020s). Interpreted using the paper, the time point label stands for: baseline before first vaccination. The meaning of the sample's treatment or condition label: meningococcal conjugate vaccine given as trial control. Receptor amplification or capture employed the immunoSEQ multiplex PCR assay. Entries here come from immuneACCESS through TCRdb and include only in-frame sequences with V and J called. Some clones fail to appear in such tables; in the studies checked, an unresolved V gene covers under half of the shortfall, and the cause of the remainder is unknown. The sample table shows around 110,000 clones, and over 75% are seen once. Roughly 4% of the sample comes from the top ten. Sequences were derived from peripheral blood, sampled on day 0 of MenACWY control vaccination. These receptors originate from an adult in good health.

For this clone: The sample contains more than one DNA sequence encoding this CDR3. The CDR3 region has the DNA TGTGCCAGCAGCTTGGGACAGGGCACTGAAGCTTTCTTT. This gives the protein CASSLGQGTEAFF. The V gene is TRBV11-2, the J gene TRBJ1-1; 9 nucleotides line up with TRBD1. Trimming took 3 bases from V and 4 from J; bases not matched to a gene: 0. The V gene's germline CDR1 is SGHAT and CDR2 FQNNGV. This CDR3 has 13 residues. The full variable domain, in which reference TRBV11-2 and TRBJ1-1 provide the parts outside the CDR3, is EAGVAQSPRYKIIEKRQSVAFWCNPISGHATLYWYQQILGQGPKLLIQFQNNGVVDDSQLPKDRFSAERLKGVDSTLKIQPAKLEDSAVYLCASSLGQGTEAFFGQGTRLTVV.

The genes are TRBV4-2 and TRBJ1-2; no definite D call. The germline V gene encodes CDR1 LGHNA and CDR2 YNFKEQ. The germline V and J ends were trimmed by 3 bases and 4 bases, with 15 bases remaining between them. This CDR3 has 15 residues. This CDR3 is CASSQTLQPTYGYTF. The CDR3 region has the DNA TGTGCCAGCAGCCAGACACTACAGCCTACCTATGGCTACACCTTC.